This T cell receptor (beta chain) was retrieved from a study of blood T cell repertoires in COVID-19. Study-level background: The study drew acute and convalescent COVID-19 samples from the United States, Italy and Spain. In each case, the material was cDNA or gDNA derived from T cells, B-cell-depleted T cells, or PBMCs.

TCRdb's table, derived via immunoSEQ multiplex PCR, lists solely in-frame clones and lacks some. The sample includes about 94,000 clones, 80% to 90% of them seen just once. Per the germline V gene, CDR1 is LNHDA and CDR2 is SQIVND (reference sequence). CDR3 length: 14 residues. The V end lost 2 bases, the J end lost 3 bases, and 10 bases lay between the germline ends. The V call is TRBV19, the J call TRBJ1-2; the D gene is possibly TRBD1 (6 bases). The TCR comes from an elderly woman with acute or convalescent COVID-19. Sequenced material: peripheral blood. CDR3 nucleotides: TGTGCCAGTAGTATAATTGCAGGGGACTATGGCTACACCTTC. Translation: CASSIIAGDYGYTF.